This note documents a single TCR beta chain sequence. Its target antigen remains unknown. Qualities for individual bases were not recorded, and no much larger clone is one base off. Counted from cysteine to phenylalanine, this CDR3 has 16 amino acids. The read is trimmed to its CDR3 DNA, 48 bases read in frame from base 1. The V end loses 4 bases and the J end loses 0 bases, and a stretch of 16 bases separates them. Reading the germline V gene gives CDR1 MGHRA and CDR2 YSYEKL. Libraries were constructed by 5' RACE. The instrument was an Illumina HiSeq 2500. A second about 7 to 11 cycle PCR used a sample-barcoded 5' primer and a J-beta primer mix. A unique molecular identifier was introduced onto each TCR beta cDNA molecule by a template-switch 5' adaptor carrying 12 random nucleotides. Each sample yielded at least 2.5 million CDR3-containing paired-end reads. First-strand cDNA was synthesized from all RNA with the Mint cDNA synthesis kit, primed by a TRBC-specific oligonucleotide. Following uracil-DNA glycosylase treatment, a first 18-cycle PCR with universal primers M1SS and BC2_uni_R was performed on all cDNA. Regarding the original processing steps: For normalization, 1 million high-quality reads, each with a distinct molecular identifier, were randomly selected from each sample. Instead of being binned into consensus sequences, reads that shared molecular identifiers were thrown out. CDR3 identification, clonotype clustering and error correction used MiTCR with a Q25 quality threshold and the strictest error-elimination algorithm. A nonparametric unseen species model using Euler transformation provided a lower-bound estimate of total TCR beta diversity. Starting from the raw public reads, TCRdb applied fastp trimming at Q25, assembled clones with MiXCR and retained in-frame beta chains. Merged by CDR3 protein, the rows form single entries marked with the most common genes and DNA. The V and J calls shown here were made by TCRdb, not taken from the authors' results. For this sample the table gives around 1.7 million distinct CDR3 sequences, of which roughly 27% were detected only once. 7.7% of the sample comes from the top ten.

The donors were roughly 38 Caucasian individuals from Russia, aged roughly 6 to 100 years, who were systemically healthy. Around 10 milliliters of peripheral blood were collected from each donor into EDTA-treated Vacutainer tubes. Ficoll-Paque density-gradient centrifugation was used to isolate PBMCs, with at least 7 million per sample. Trizol reagent was used to extract total RNA from the PBMCs, yielding at least 5.5 micrograms per sample. The percentages of naive CD45RAhigh/CD27high T cells were determined by flow cytometry on a PBMC aliquot from every donor. The sample is drawn from a study of blood T cells in healthy people across ages (dated by TCRdb to between 2014 and 2017). At the level of the whole study: In model experiments, template switching captured roughly one uniquely barcoded TCR beta cDNA molecule for every two T cells. Age-related changes in TCR beta repertoire diversity were measured in the study by deep sequencing normalized with unique cDNA molecular identifiers. The donors were divided into four age groups: young (average around 15 years), middle-aged (around 41), aged (about 60) and long-lived (more than 75). To avoid experimental bias, donors of different ages were spread randomly across the sequencing lanes. The study analyzed two additional independent replicas of 1 million unique cDNA reads from the same blood draw for two donors, one aged 18 to 30 and one aged 80 or older. Paper-wide results and their limitations: Estimates of total diversity based on one million sequenced T cells were regarded as lower bounds and as underestimates. Because profiling used bulk unsorted PBMCs, naive and antigen-experienced compartments could not be compared conclusively. The CMV infection status of donors was not known, potentially confounding age-related changes in expanded clonotypes. Observed TCR beta diversity correlated strongly with the percentage of naive T cells measured by flow cytometry. Compared with the aged group, the long-lived group had more naive CD4+ T cells, fewer expanded clones and increased TCR diversity, a pattern suggesting age selection. Observed TCR beta diversity per million T cells fell roughly linearly with age, and a significant reduction was already apparent by age about 38.

The specimen was blood. This chain joins TRBV4-1 to TRBJ2-7; the D gene identity is not certain. This TCR derives from a woman under 40 in good health. The base sequence is TGCGCCAGCAGCCCAAGCATGAAAGAGCTCTCCTACGAGCAGTACTTC. This is translated as CASSPSMKELSYEQYF.